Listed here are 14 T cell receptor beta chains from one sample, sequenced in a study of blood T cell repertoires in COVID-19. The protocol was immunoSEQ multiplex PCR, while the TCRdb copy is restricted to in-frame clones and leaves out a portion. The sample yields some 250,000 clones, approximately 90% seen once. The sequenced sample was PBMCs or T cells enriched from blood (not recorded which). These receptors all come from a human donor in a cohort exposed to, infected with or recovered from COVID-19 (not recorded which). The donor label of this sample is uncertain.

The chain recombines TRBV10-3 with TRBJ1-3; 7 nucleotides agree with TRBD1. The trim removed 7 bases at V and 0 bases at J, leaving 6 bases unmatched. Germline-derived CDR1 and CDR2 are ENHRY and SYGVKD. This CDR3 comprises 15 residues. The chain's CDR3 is CAITPDRSSGNTIYF. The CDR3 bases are TGTGCCATCACCCCGGACAGGTCCTCTGGAAACACCATATATTTT.

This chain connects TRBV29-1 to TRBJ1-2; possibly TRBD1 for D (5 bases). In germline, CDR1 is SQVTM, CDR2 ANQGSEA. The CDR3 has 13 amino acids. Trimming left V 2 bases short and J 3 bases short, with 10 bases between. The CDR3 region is CSVETGRDYGYTF. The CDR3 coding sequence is TGCAGCGTTGAAACAGGCCGTGACTATGGCTACACCTTC.

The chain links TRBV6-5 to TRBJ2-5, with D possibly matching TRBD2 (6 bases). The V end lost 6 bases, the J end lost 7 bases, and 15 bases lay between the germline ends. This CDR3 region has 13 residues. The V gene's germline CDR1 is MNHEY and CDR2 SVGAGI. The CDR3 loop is CASREGFLGTQYF. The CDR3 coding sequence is TGTGCCAGCAGGGAGGGGTTCTTGGGGACCCAGTACTTC.

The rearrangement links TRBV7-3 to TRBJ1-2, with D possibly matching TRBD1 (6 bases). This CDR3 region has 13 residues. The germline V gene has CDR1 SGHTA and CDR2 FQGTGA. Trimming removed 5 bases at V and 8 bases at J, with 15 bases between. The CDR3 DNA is TGTGCCAGCAGCGGGGGCCTCGAAGGGGGCTACACCTTC. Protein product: CASSGGLEGGYTF.

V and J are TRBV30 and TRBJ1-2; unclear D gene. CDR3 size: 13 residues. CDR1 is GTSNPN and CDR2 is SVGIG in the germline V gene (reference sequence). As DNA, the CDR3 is TGTGCAGTCCGAAGTAGAGGTAGCGATGGCTACACCTTC. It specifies CAVRSRGSDGYTF.

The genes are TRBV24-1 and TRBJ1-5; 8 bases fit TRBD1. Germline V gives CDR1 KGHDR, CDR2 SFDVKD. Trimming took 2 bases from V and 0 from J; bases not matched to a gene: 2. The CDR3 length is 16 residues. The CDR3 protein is CATSDSDRGSNQPQHF. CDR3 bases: TGTGCCACCAGTGATTCAGACAGGGGTAGCAATCAGCCCCAGCATTTT.

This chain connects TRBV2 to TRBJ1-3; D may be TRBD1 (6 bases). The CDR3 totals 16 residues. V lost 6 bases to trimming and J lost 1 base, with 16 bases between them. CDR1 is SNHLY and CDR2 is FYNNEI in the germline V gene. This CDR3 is CASSLQGEGSGNTIYF. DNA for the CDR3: TGTGCCAGCAGCCTACAGGGCGAGGGGTCTGGAAACACCATATATTTT.

The CDR3 here is CASSPGQGASNTEAFF. DNA of the CDR3: TGTGCCAGCTCACCTGGACAGGGGGCTTCGAACACTGAAGCTTTCTTT. This chain connects TRBV18 to TRBJ1-1, with 11 bases aligning to TRBD1. J was trimmed by 1 base and V by 3 bases; bases with no gene match: 4. The CDR3 runs 16 residues. CDR1 KGHSH and CDR2 LQKENI come from the germline V gene.

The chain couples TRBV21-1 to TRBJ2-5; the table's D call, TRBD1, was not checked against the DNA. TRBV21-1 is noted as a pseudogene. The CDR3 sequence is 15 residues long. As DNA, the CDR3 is TGTGCCAGCAGCCCGGGACAGGGAGGCCAAGAGACCCAGTACTTC. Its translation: CASSPGQGGQETQYF.

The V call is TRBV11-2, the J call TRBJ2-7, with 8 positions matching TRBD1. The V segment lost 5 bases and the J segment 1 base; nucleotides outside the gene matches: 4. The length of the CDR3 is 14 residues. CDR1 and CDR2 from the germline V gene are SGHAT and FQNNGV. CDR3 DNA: TGTGCCAGCAGCGCCGGGACAGGATCCTACGAGCAGTACTTC. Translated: CASSAGTGSYEQYF. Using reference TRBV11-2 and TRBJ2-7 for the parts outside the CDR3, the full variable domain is EAGVAQSPRYKIIEKRQSVAFWCNPISGHATLYWYQQILGQGPKLLIQFQNNGVVDDSQLPKDRFSAERLKGVDSTLKIQPAKLEDSAVYLCASSAGTGSYEQYFGPGTRLTVT.

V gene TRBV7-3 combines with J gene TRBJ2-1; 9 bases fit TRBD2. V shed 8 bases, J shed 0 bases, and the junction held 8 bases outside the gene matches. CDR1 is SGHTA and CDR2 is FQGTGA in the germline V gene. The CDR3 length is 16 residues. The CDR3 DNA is TGTGCCAGCTCGTCTAGCGGGGCAAGCTCCTACAATGAGCAGTTCTTC. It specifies CASSSSGASSYNEQFF.

The CDR3 reads CATSEGPRNQPQHF. CDR3 coding DNA: TGTGCCACCAGTGAGGGCCCAAGGAATCAGCCCCAGCATTTT. The J gene is TRBJ1-5, the V gene TRBV24-1, with D hard to call. This CDR3 region has 14 residues. V was pared by 4 bases and J by 4 bases, with 10 bases between. Germline CDR1 is KGHDR and CDR2 is SFDVKD.

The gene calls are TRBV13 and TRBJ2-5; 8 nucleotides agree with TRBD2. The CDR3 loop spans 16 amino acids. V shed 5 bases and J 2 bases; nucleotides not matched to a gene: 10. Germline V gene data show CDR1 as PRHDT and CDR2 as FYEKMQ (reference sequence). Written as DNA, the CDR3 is TGTGCCAGCAGCCAAGAGGGCGGGGGGATTCAAGAGACCCAGTACTTC. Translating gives CASSQEGGGIQETQYF.

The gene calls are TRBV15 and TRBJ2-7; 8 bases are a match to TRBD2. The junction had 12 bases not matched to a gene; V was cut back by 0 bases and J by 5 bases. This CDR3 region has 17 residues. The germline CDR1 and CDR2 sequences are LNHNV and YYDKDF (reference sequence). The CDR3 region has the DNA TGTGCCACCAGCAGAGATCTGCGGGGGGCCGGTGCCCACGAGCAGTACTTC. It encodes CATSRDLRGAGAHEQYF.